This T cell receptor beta chain was sequenced for a study of OX40 agonist ivuxolimab in advanced cancers. In the study overall: Hepatocellular carcinoma, melanoma, renal cell or head and neck cancer occurred in dose-escalation patients.

Per germline, CDR1 LNHDA and CDR2 SQIVND (reference sequence). V was trimmed by 5 bases and J by 4 bases, leaving 11 bases between them. The length of the CDR3 is 14 residues. Overall study findings and caveats: CD8+ T cells were the subset that, on average, had more expanded clones than CD4+. Some nonresponders likewise displayed low normalized T-cell clonal expansion. Within 6 weeks, CD4+ and CD8+ blood T cells expanded clonally at 0.1 to 3.0 mg/kg.

The repertoire was sequenced with immunoSEQ multiplex PCR; TCRdb's copy has only in-frame clones and lacks some. The table shows 77,000 or so clones, with approximately 85% occurring only once. For this clone: The target antigen is unknown.

This chain connects TRBV19 to TRBJ2-2; D is ambiguous. The input for sequencing was CD4+ or CD8+ T cells sorted from blood, taken in a trial of the OX40 agonist ivuxolimab. The receptor comes from an adult with an advanced solid tumor such as melanoma, head and neck, liver or kidney cancer. The CDR3, as DNA: TGTGCCAGTAGTTCCCATCTCTTCACCGGGGAGCTGTTTTTT. The encoded protein is CASSSHLFTGELFF. Supplemented by reference TRBV19 and TRBJ2-2, the full variable domain reads DGGITQSPKYLFRKEGQNVTLSCEQNLNHDAMYWYRQDPGQGLRLIYYSQIVNDFQKGDIAEGYSVSREKKESFPLTVTSAQKNPTAFYLCASSSHLFTGELFFGEGSRLTVL.